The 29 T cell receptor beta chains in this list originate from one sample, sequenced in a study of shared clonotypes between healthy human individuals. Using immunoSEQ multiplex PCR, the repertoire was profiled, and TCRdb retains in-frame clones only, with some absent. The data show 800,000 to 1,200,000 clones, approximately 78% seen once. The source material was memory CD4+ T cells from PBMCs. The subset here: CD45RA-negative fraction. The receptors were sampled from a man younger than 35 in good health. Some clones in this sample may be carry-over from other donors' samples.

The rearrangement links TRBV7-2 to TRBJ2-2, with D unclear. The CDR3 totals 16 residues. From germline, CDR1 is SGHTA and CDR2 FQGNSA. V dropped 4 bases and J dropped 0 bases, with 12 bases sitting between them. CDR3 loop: CASSSSFPANTGELFF. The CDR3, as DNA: TGTGCCAGCAGCTCCAGCTTTCCCGCGAACACCGGGGAGCTGTTTTTT.

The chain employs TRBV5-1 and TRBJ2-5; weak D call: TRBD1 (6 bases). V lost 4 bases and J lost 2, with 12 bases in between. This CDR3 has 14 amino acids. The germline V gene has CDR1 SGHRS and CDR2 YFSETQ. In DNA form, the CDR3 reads TGCGCCAGCAGCCCCCTACAGGGTCAAGAGACCCAGTACTTC. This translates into CASSPLQGQETQYF.

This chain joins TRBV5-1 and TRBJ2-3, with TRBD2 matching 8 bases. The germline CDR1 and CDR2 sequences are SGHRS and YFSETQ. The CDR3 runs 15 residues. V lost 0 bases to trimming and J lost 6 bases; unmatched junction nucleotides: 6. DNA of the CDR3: TGCGCCAGCAGCTTGGTAGGACTAGCTATGGATACGCAGTATTTT. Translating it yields CASSLVGLAMDTQYF.

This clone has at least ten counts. DNA of the CDR3: TGTGCCAGCAGCTTAGGCGGGAGGGAGCCAGATACGCAGTATTTT. Protein product: CASSLGGREPDTQYF. V usage is TRBV5-4 and J usage is TRBJ2-3; 9 nucleotides align to TRBD2. The CDR3 is made up of 15 amino acids. Per germline, CDR1 SGHNT and CDR2 YYREEE (reference sequence). V gave up 2 bases and J gave up 4 bases; unmatched junction bases: 5. Complete variable domain (other parts from reference TRBV5-4 and TRBJ2-3): ETGVTQSPTHLIKTRGQQVTLRCSSQSGHNTVSWYQQALGQGPQFIFQYYREEENGRGNFPPRFSGLQFPNYSSELNVNALELDDSALYLCASSLGGREPDTQYFGPGTRLTVL.

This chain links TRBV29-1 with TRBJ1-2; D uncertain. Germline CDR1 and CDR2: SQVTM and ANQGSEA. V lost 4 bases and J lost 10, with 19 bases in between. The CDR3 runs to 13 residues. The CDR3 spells CSVGLGSHADYTF. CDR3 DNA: TGCAGCGTTGGTCTCGGTTCACATGCTGACTACACCTTC.

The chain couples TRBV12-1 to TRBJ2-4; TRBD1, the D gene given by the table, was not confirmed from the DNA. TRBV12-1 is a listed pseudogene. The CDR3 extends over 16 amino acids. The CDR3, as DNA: TGTGCCAGCAGCTACCGAAAACAGGGGGGGAAAAACATTCAGTACTTC. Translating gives CASSYRKQGGKNIQYF.

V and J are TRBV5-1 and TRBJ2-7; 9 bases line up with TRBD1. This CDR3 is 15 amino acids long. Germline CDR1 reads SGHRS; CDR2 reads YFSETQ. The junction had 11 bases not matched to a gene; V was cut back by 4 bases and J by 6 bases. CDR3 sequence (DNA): TGCGCCAGCAGCCCTGGGACAGGGATAGGCGCCGAGCAGTACTTC. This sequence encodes CASSPGTGIGAEQYF.

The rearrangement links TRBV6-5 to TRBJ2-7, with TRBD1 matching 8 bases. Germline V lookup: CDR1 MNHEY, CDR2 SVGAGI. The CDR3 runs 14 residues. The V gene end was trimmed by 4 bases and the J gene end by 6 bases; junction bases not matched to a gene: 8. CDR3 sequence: CASSFSDRAGEQYF. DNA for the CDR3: TGTGCCAGCAGTTTCTCGGACAGGGCTGGCGAGCAGTACTTC.

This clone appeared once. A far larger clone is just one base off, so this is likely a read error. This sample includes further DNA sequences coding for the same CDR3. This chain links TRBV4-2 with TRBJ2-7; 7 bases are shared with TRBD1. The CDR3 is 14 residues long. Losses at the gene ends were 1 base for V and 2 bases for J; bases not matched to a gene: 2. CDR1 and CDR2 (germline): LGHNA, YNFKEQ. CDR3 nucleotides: TGTGCCAGCAGCCAAGGGACAGGTCCCTACGAGCAGTACTTC. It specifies CASSQGTGPYEQYF.

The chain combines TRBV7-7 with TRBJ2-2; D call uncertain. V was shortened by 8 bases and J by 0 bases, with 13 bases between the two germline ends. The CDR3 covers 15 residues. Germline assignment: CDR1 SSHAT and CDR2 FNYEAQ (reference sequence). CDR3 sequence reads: CASARLPPNTGELFF. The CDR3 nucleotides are TGTGCCAGCGCAAGGTTACCCCCGAACACCGGGGAGCTGTTTTTT.

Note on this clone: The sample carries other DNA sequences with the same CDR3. CDR3 protein: CASSSRNEQFF. CDR3 bases: TGTGCCAGCAGCTCCCGTAATGAGCAGTTCTTC. The rearrangement links TRBV7-2 to TRBJ2-1; the D is unclear. V shed 4 bases and J shed 7 bases, with 5 bases lying between them. The CDR3 totals 11 residues. From germline, CDR1 is SGHTA and CDR2 FQGNSA.

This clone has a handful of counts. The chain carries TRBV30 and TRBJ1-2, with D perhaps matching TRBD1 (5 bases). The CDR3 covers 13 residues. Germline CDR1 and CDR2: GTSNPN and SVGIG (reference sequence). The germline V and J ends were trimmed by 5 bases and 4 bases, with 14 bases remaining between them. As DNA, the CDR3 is TGTGCCTGGGAACAGGACCTTGGCTATGGCTACACCTTC. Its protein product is CAWEQDLGYGYTF.

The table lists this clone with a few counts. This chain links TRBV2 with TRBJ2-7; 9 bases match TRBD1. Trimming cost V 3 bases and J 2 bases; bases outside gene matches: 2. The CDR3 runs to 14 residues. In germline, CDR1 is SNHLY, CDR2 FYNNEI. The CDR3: CASSDRTGAYEQYF. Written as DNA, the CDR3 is TGTGCCAGCAGTGATCGGACAGGGGCCTACGAGCAGTACTTC.

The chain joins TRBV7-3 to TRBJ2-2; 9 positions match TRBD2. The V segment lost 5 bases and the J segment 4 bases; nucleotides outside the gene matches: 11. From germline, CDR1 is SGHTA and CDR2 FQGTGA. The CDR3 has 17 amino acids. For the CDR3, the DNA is TGTGCCAGCAGCCGCCTTACGGGACTAGCATCCACCGGGGAGCTGTTTTTT. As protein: CASSRLTGLASTGELFF.

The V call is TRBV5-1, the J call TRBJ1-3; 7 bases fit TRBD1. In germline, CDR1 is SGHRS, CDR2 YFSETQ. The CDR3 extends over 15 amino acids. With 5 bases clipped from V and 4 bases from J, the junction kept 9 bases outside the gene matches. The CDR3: CASRPTGLGGNTIYF. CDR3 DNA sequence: TGCGCCAGCAGGCCGACAGGGTTAGGAGGAAACACCATATATTTT. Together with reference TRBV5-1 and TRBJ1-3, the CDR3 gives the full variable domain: KAGVTQTPRYLIKTRGQQVTLSCSPISGHRSVSWYQQTPGQGLQFLFEYFSETQRNKGNFPGRFSGRQFSNSRSEMNVSTLELGDSALYLCASRPTGLGGNTIYFGEGSWLTVV.

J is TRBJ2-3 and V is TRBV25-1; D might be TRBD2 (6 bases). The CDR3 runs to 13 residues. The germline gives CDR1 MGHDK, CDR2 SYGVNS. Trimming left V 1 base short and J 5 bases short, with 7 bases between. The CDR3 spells CASSESGRDTQYF. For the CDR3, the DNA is TGTGCCAGCAGTGAATCCGGGAGAGATACGCAGTATTTT.

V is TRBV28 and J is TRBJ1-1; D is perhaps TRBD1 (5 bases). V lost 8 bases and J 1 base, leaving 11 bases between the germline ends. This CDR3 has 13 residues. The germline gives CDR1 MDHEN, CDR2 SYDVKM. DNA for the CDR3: TGTGCCAGCGGTACCGGGGGGAACACTGAAGCTTTCTTT. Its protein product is CASGTGGNTEAFF.

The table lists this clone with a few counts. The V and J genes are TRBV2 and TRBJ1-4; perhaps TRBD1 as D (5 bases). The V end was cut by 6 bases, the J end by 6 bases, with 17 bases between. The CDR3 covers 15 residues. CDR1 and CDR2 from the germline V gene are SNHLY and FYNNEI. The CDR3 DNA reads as TGTGCCAGCAGGTCCCGGGTCAGAGGGGATGAAAAACTGTTTTTT. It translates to CASRSRVRGDEKLFF. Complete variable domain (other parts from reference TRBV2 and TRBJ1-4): EPEVTQTPSHQVTQMGQEVILRCVPISNHLYFYWYRQILGQKVEFLVSFYNNEISEKSEIFDDQFSVERPDGSNFTLKIRSTKLEDSAMYFCASRSRVRGDEKLFFGSGTQLSVL.

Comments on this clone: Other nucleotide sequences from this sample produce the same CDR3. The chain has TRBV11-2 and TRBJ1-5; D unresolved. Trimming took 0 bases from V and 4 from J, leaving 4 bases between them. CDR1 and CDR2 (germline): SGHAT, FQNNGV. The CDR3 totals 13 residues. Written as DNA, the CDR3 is TGTGCCAGCAGCTTAGATAGAAATCAGCCCCAGCATTTT. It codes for CASSLDRNQPQHF.

The CDR3 coding sequence is TGTGCCAGCAGCTTAGTGGGTCAGGTTGGTAGGAATGAGCAGTTCTTC. Translated, it gives CASSLVGQVGRNEQFF. This chain joins TRBV7-2 and TRBJ2-1; D ambiguous. The CDR3 covers 16 residues. With 1 base removed from V and 7 bases from J, the gap between germline ends came to 17 bases. CDR1 SGHTA and CDR2 FQGNSA come from the germline V gene.

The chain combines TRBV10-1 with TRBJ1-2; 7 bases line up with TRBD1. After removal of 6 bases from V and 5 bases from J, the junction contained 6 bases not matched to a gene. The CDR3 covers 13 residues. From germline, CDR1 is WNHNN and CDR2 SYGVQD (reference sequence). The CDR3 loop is CASSPDRSYGYTF. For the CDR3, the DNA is TGCGCCAGCAGCCCGGACAGGTCATATGGCTACACCTTC.

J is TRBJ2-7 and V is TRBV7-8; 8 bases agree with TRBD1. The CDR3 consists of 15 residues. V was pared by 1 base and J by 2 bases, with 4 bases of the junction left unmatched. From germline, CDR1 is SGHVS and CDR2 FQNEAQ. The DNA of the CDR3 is TGTGCCAGCAGCTTAGAGACAGGGGCCGCCTACGAGCAGTACTTC. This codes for CASSLETGAAYEQYF.

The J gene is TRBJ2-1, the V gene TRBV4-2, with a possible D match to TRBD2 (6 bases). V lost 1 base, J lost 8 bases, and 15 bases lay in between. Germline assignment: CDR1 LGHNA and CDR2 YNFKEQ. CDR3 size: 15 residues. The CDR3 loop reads CASSQGTSISDEQFF. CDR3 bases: TGTGCCAGCAGCCAAGGAACTAGCATTAGCGATGAGCAGTTCTTC.

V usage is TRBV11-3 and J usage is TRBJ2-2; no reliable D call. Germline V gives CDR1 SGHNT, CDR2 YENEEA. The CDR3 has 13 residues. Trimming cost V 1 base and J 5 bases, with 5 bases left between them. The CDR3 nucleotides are TGTGCCAGCAGCTTAGTCCAGACCGGGGAGCTGTTTTTT. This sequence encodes CASSLVQTGELFF.

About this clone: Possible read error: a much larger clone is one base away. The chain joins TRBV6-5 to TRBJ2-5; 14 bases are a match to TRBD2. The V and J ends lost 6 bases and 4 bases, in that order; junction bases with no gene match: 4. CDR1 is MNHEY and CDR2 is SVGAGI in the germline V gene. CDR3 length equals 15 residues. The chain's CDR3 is CASSPGTSGRETQYF. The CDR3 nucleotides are TGTGCCAGCAGCCCCGGGACTAGCGGGAGAGAGACCCAGTACTTC.

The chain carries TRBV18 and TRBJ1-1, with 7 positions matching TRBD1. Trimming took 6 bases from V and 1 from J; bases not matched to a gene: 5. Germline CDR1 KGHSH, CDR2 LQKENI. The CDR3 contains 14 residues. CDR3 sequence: CASSQGQKNTEAFF. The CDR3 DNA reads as TGTGCCAGCTCCCAGGGACAGAAGAACACTGAAGCTTTCTTT.

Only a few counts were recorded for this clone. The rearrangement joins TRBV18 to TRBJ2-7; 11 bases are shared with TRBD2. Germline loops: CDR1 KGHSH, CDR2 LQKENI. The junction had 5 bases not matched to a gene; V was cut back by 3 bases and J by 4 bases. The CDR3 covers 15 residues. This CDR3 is CASSPTSGATYEQYF. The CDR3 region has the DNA TGTGCCAGCTCACCGACTAGCGGGGCCACTTACGAGCAGTACTTC.

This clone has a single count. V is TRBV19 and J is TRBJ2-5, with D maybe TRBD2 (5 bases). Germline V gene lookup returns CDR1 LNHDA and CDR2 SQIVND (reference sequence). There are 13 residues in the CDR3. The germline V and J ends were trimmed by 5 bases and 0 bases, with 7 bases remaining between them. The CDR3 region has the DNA TGTGCCAGTAGTCGCGGGTACCAAGAGACCCAGTACTTC. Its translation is CASSRGYQETQYF.

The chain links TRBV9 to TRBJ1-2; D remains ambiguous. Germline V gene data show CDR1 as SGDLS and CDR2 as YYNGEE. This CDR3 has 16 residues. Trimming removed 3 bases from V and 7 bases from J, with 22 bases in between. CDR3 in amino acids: CASSEPVHSPVGGYTF. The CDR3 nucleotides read TGTGCCAGCAGCGAACCAGTCCATTCTCCGGTGGGTGGCTACACCTTC.